The rows below give T cell receptor beta chains drawn from one sample of a study of cytomegalovirus exposure and HLA in healthy donors. TCRdb keeps only in-frame clones here, not all; method: immunoSEQ multiplex PCR. Of nearly 110,000 clones listed, more than 70% were seen once; the top ten hold roughly 8.2%. The sequenced sample was PBMCs. These receptors all come from a young man in good health and CMV-seronegative. Each CDR3 is given with its conserved first and last residue. Each record gives: V gene, clone size, J gene, CDR3 protein. Expanded clones are given a class, and other clones once, few, many or no size at all.

TRBV7-6	.	TRBJ2-2	CASQLGTGANTGELFF
TRBV13	.	TRBJ2-2	CASSLGPEVAPPSDTGELFF
TRBV2	.	TRBJ2-3	CASSDMGTSTDTQYF
TRBV6-5	once	TRBJ1-5	CASGEGGGQPQHF
TRBV11-2	.	TRBJ2-1	CASRGGSSYNEQFF
TRBV25-1	.	TRBJ2-5	CASTGTTQETQYF
TRBV9	.	TRBJ2-7	CASSVAGGTGVGEQYF
TRBV4-1	.	TRBJ2-7	CASSLGRTDEQYF
TRBV7-3	.	TRBJ1-6	CASSLMGGDNSPLHF
TRBV7-3	few	TRBJ1-2	CASSLTGAGINGYTF
TRBV30	.	TRBJ1-5	CAWSVVRGNQPQHF
TRBV5-4	.	TRBJ2-7	CASSWGTDSYEQYF
TRBV28	few	TRBJ2-5	CASSFGGGPKETQYF
TRBV29-1	.	TRBJ1-2	CSVEHRPVSVLDGYTF
TRBV5-1	.	TRBJ1-2	CASSLESSGGYTF
TRBV28	.	TRBJ1-2	CASSLGRNYGYTF
TRBV14	.	TRBJ2-3	CASSQGGLVRDTQYF
TRBV7-8	few	TRBJ2-7	CASSIRQVLYEQYF
TRBV5-4	.	TRBJ2-5	CASSQESSARAQETQYF
TRBV5-1	.	TRBJ1-3	CASSLAGDSGNTIYF
TRBV7-3	.	TRBJ2-3	CASSVTRSGGTDTQYF
TRBV5-4	.	TRBJ2-5	CASSNPGGGGETQYF
TRBV28	.	TRBJ2-7	CASSSQAGGTYEQYF
TRBV4-1	few	TRBJ1-1	CASSLKSPGGISEAFF
TRBV2	.	TRBJ2-7	CASRFDRASYEQYF
TRBV5-6	.	TRBJ1-5	CASSLAGRGAQHF
TRBV7-8	.	TRBJ1-4	CASSASGTGAEKLFF
TRBV5-1	.	TRBJ1-2	CASSLGGQGGYTF
TRBV7-9	few	TRBJ2-7	CASSPEWVENRYEQYF
TRBV10-3	few	TRBJ2-2	CAIGTGANTGELFF
TRBV29-1	.	TRBJ2-3	CSVATSGTSTDTQYF
TRBV15	.	TRBJ2-7	CATSSGTGVYEQYF
TRBV7-9	.	TRBJ2-7	CASSFRQAGDEQYF
TRBV5-6	.	TRBJ1-5	CASSLGAGNQPQHF
TRBV5-6	.	TRBJ2-5	CASRPGLAGGQETQYF
TRBV18	once	TRBJ2-7	CASSPIGQGGAYEQYF